This T cell receptor beta chain was profiled in a study of T cells in Graves' hyperthyroidism and ophthalmopathy (dated by TCRdb to the late 2010s). Turning to the overall study: Peripheral blood was collected at initial diagnosis, before any treatment. Prospective prediction of ophthalmopathy was tested in an independent validation cohort of about 19 hyperthyroidism patients and 17 patients who later progressed to ophthalmopathy. The study also compared thyroid tissue and blood T-cell repertoires from a handful of Graves' hyperthyroidism patients. Once sampling was done, hyperthyroidism patients were given methimazole at a starting dose of 30 mg daily, whereas ophthalmopathy patients were given high-dose intravenous methylprednisolone. The paper describes TCR Vbeta CDR3 sequencing of 120 to 150 peripheral blood samples, made up of 43 ophthalmopathy patients, roughly 75 hyperthyroidism patients and about 17 progressor patients. TCR V-J signatures able to tell the groups apart were searched for in a discovery cohort of approximately 95 patients, of whom approximately 40 had Graves' ophthalmopathy and 57 had stable Graves' hyperthyroidism. The 100 or so discovery patients were randomly split 7:3 into training and test sets. Study-level results and caveats: A model built on a 13 V-J signature distinguished ophthalmopathy from stable hyperthyroidism, reaching around 90% sensitivity and around 81% specificity in cross-validation and 80%/75% in testing. Sample size was not statistically predetermined, and investigators were not blinded to group allocation. Most expanded thyroid clonotypes (frequency above 0.001) were also detected in blood, a finding suggesting that blood repertoires may reflect thyroid immune responses. In validation, the model predicted progression to ophthalmopathy with over 60% sensitivity and 72% to 75% specificity, a median of 6.5 months before onset.

The hyperthyroidism patients were between 18 and 65 years old and newly diagnosed, with a disease duration of less than 2 months. Any patient with an uncontrolled infection, another autoimmune disease, pregnancy or lactation was excluded. Diagnoses were based on clinical symptoms, serum thyroxine and TRAb, thyroid ultrasound and orbital computed tomography. Blood from progressor patients was collected at the time of first diagnosis with hyperthyroidism, before any ophthalmopathy symptoms had appeared. Ficoll-Paque density gradient centrifugation was used to isolate PBMCs from around 10 ml of fresh peripheral blood. Progressor patients were initially diagnosed with Graves' hyperthyroidism and developed ophthalmopathy during follow-up. Trizol reagent was used to extract total RNA, and RNA quality was then checked on an Agilent 2100 Bioanalyzer. This clonotype occurred many times. Its antigen remains unidentified. The record has no base qualities; no much larger clone is one base away.

Amplification of TCR beta CDR3 regions was carried out from RNA transcripts. The TCR CDR3 was subjected to a first round of RT-PCR using the HTBI primer set and the Qiagen OneStep RT-PCR kit. The libraries were constructed in a second round of multiplex PCR and then size-selected and purified. Sequencing of the libraries was done on an Illumina HiSeq2000 using paired-end 100 bp reads. The paper's processing steps were these. Raw data were processed with SOAPnuke, discarding reads with adapters, uncalled bases, mean Phred below 15, or no exact constant-primer or identifier match. High-quality paired reads were merged with COPE v1.2.5, and unique nucleotide sequences were defined as clonotypes. MiTCR v1.1 was used to align the clonotypes against IMGT TRBV, TRBD and TRBJ reference segments. The analysis included only V-J combinations with a frequency above 0.0001, which together covered more than 98% of the repertoires. The TCS score was defined as the ratio of F50 (clonal expansion) to E x V (chaos), calculated using BLOSUM62-based TCRdist between CDR3 peptides within each V-J. Welch's t-statistics and random forest reduced several hundred V-J features to around 14, which were used in a naive Bayes classifier (R e1071). In TCRdb, the public reads were trimmed at Q25 with fastp and aligned with MiXCR, with productive beta chains retained. CDR3 protein sequences are deduplicated, and each keeps its most common genes and DNA. It is TCRdb's table, rather than the study itself, that gives the V and J calls and clone size. The sample table lists 270,000 or so distinct CDR3 sequences, around 15% of them with a count of one. Clones ranked in the top ten supply 30% of the sample.

The CDR3 contains 13 residues, cysteine and phenylalanine counted. Only the CDR3 part of the read is kept: 39 bases, read in frame from the first base. CDR1 and CDR2 are read off the germline V gene as SNHLY and FYNNEI. Between the V and J ends, shortened by 7 bases and 4 bases respectively, the junction contains 11 bases. The TCR sequence derives from a woman aged 45 to 65 with Graves' hyperthyroidism that later progressed to Graves' ophthalmopathy. The sequenced sample was blood. This sequence uses TRBV2 and TRBJ2-4; the D gene is not confidently resolved. The CDR3 region has the sequence CASNPELKNIQYF. The nucleotide sequence is TGTGCCAGCAATCCAGAACTTAAAAACATTCAGTACTTC.